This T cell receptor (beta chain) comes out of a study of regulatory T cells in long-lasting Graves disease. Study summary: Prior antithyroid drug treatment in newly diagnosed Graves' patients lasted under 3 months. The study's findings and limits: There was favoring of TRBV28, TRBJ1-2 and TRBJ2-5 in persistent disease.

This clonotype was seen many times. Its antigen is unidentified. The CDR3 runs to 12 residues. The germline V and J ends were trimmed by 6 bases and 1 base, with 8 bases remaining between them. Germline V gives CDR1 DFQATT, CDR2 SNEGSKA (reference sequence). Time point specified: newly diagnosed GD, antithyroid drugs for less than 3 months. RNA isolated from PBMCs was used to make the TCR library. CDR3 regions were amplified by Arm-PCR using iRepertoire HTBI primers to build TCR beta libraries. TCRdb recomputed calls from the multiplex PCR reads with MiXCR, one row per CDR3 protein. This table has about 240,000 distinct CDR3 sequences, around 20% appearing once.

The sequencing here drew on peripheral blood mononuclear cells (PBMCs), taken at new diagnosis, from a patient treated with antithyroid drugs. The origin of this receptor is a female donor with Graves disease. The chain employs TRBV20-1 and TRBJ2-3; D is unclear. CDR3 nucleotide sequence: TGCAGTGCCCACCCTCGCACAGATACGCAGTATTTT. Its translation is CSAHPRTDTQYF.